This TCR beta chain was sequenced during a study of blood T cell repertoires in COVID-19. Study overall: Samples taken during acute and convalescent COVID-19 were collected in the United States, Italy and Spain. Sources were T cells, B-cell-depleted T cells, or PBMCs; the material itself was cDNA or gDNA.

In the original analysis: By means of reference gene primer amplification, nucleated cell counts were estimated. Using immunoSEQ multiplex PCR, the repertoire was profiled, and TCRdb retains in-frame clones only, with some absent. The V and J calls and clone size are taken from that table; D and trimming were inferred from the DNA. The sample contains about 300,000 clones, roughly 86% of which appear only once. What was sequenced was peripheral blood. The origin of this receptor is a man in his 70s with acute or convalescent COVID-19.

CDR3 sequence (DNA): TGTGCCAGCAGGGGTAGCGGTTCCTACAATGAGCAGTTCTTC. It is translated as CASRGSGSYNEQFF. J is TRBJ2-1 and V is TRBV28; D might be TRBD2 (6 bases). The V end was cut by 6 bases, the J end by 1 base, with 10 bases between. Germline CDR1 MDHEN, CDR2 SYDVKM. CDR3 length: 14 amino acids.